The 30 T cell receptor beta chains given below trace back to one sample, sequenced in a study of T cell clonality in common variable immunodeficiency. Study-wide findings and caveats: Common variable immunodeficiency TCR beta sequences reportedly had fewer deletions and N-nucleotide insertions.

Assay used: immunoSEQ multiplex PCR; TCRdb lists only in-frame clones, some missing. Listed here are 20,000 to 25,000 clones without any singletons, the top ten holding around 2.4%. No antigens are known for them. The sample comprised peripheral blood mononuclear cells. All receptors derive from a human donor with common variable immunodeficiency.

This clone was found many times. Read coverage stops 3 residues before the CDR3 terminus; the germline J gene supplies the remainder. V gene TRBV2 combines with J gene TRBJ2-7; TRBD1 might be the D (6 bases). Germline V gives CDR1 SNHLY, CDR2 FYNNEI. The CDR3 sequence is 16 residues long. V lost 6 bases to trimming and J lost 0 bases, with 18 bases between them. CDR3 amino acids: CASRDLNGQSSYEQYF. The sequenced CDR3 bases are TGTGCCAGCAGGGATCTAAACGGACAGAGCTCCTACGAG. Together with reference TRBV2 and TRBJ2-7, the CDR3 gives the full variable domain: EPEVTQTPSHQVTQMGQEVILRCVPISNHLYFYWYRQILGQKVEFLVSFYNNEISEKSEIFDDQFSVERPDGSNFTLKIRSTKLEDSAMYFCASRDLNGQSSYEQYFGPGTRLTVT.

In its sample, this clone was seen many times. The CDR3 goes on 3 residues after the read ends, and that part is filled in from the germline J gene. The chain employs TRBV30 and TRBJ1-1; tentative D call: TRBD1 (6 bases). The germline CDR1 and CDR2 sequences are GTSNPN and SVGIG (reference sequence). The CDR3 contains 16 residues. The V gene lost 2 bases and the J gene lost 3 bases, with 19 bases spanning the gap. CDR3 in amino acids: CAWSRRDCSGDTEAFF. The sequenced CDR3 bases are TGTGCCTGGAGTAGACGAGATTGCTCAGGGGACACTGAA.

This clone was detected ten times or more. The missing CDR3 end, 3 residues past where the read stops, is filled in from the germline J gene. This chain connects TRBV7-2 to TRBJ2-3; 13 bases match TRBD2. The CDR3 loop spans 15 amino acids. The V segment lost 5 bases and the J segment 4 bases; nucleotides outside the gene matches: 3. CDR1 is SGHTA and CDR2 is FQGNSA in the germline V gene. The sequenced part of the CDR3 DNA is TGTGCCAGCAGCGAACTAGCGGGGGGGCCAGATACG. Translation: CASSELAGGPDT. The entire CDR3 protein reads CASSELAGGPDTQYF. Filled out from reference TRBV7-2 and TRBJ2-3, the complete variable domain reads GAGVSQSPSNKVTEKGKDVELRCDPISGHTALYWYRQSLGQGLEFLIYFQGNSAPDKSGLPSDRFSAERTGGSVSTLTIQRTQQEDSAVYLCASSELAGGPDTQYFGPGTRLTVL.

This clone was detected ten times or more. The observed sequence ends 3 residues before the CDR3 terminus, with the missing tail filled in from the germline J gene. The chain uses TRBV5-4 and TRBJ2-2; D may be TRBD1 (7 bases). Trimming took off 0 bases at V and 4 bases at J, with 13 bases between the two ends. This CDR3 spans 16 amino acids. Germline V gives CDR1 SGHNT, CDR2 YYREEE (reference sequence). CDR3 DNA (partial): TGTGCCAGCAGCTTGGACCCAGGGGGAGGCACCGGGGAG. Protein sequence: CASSLDPGGGTGE. In full, the CDR3 is CASSLDPGGGTGELFF.

The sample holds many counts of this clone. A read error may account for a junction end that differs from germline. The read halts 3 residues ahead of the CDR3 end, with the missing end drawn from the germline J gene. The V call is TRBV6-1, the J call TRBJ2-3; the match to TRBD2 covers 14 bases. The CDR3 runs 19 residues. Germline CDR1 MNHNS, CDR2 SASEGT. CDR3: CASSEGLAGGLYDTDTQYF. The CDR3 bases that were read are TGTGCCAGCAGCGAAGGACTAGCGGGGGGCCTATACGACACAGATACG.

This clone was seen many times. Coverage ceases 3 residues before the CDR3 finishes, and the germline J gene fills in the end. The chain employs TRBV5-8 and TRBJ1-4; 8 bases map to TRBD1. CDR1 is SGHTS and CDR2 is YDEGEE in the germline V gene. With V trimmed by 4 bases and J by 6 bases, 8 bases remained unmatched. CDR3 size: 15 residues. The CDR3 protein is CASSGDRGPYEKLFF. CDR3 DNA (partial): TGTGCCAGCAGCGGAGACAGGGGTCCGTATGAAAAA.

On this clone itself: Coverage ceases 3 residues before the CDR3 finishes, and the germline J gene fills in the end. V usage is TRBV7-9 and J usage is TRBJ1-4, with a tentative D call TRBD1 (6 bases). From germline, CDR1 is SEHNR and CDR2 FQNEAQ (reference sequence). V was trimmed by 1 base and J by 8 bases, leaving 14 bases between them. The CDR3 totals 15 residues. CDR3 bases read: TGTGCCAGCAGCTTAGAGGCAGGGGTGGGCGAAAAA. It specifies CASSLEAGVGEK. The entire CDR3 protein reads CASSLEAGVGEKLFF.

This clone was found a few times. The CDR3 goes on 3 residues after the read ends, and that part is filled in from the germline J gene. This rearrangement joins TRBV11-1 to TRBJ2-7; D ambiguous. Looked up from germline, CDR1 is SGHAT and CDR2 is FQDESV (reference sequence). The V gene lost 4 bases and the J gene lost 4 bases, with 11 bases spanning the gap. The CDR3 has 13 amino acids. Here the CDR3 reads CASSSLRLYEQYF. The CDR3 DNA, read in part, is TGTGCCAGCAGCTCTCTAAGATTATACGAG.

This clone was detected ten times or more. The read terminates 3 residues before the CDR3 end, so the remaining end is supplied by the germline J gene. The rearrangement joins TRBV5-1 to TRBJ2-3, with 9 bases fitting TRBD2. This CDR3 has 17 amino acids. Germline CDR1 SGHRS, CDR2 YFSETQ. Losses at the gene ends were 2 bases for V and 2 bases for J; bases not matched to a gene: 9. CDR3 DNA (partial): TGCGCCAGCAGCTTTCGGACTAGCGAAACAGTCACAGATACG. It yields the protein CASSFRTSETVTDT. The entire CDR3 protein is CASSFRTSETVTDTQYF.

This clone was picked up many times. The read gets to within 3 residues of the CDR3 end, and the germline J gene fills in the rest. The chain is built from TRBV7-2 and TRBJ1-5; D gene ambiguous. Germline CDR1 reads SGHTA; CDR2 reads FQGNSA. V was trimmed by 2 bases and J by 5 bases, leaving 10 bases between them. The CDR3 totals 14 residues. The part of the CDR3 DNA that was read is TGTGCCAGCAGCTTAAGAACAGTGGATCAGCCC. Its protein product is CASSLRTVDQP. The whole CDR3 sequence reads CASSLRTVDQPQHF.

This clone was detected ten times or more. The sequence runs out 3 residues before the end of the CDR3; the remainder is reconstructed from the germline J gene. The chain has TRBV23-1 and TRBJ2-2, with 10 bases that match TRBD1. TRBV23-1 is identified as an open reading frame with a role that is uncertain. V trimming: 3 bases; J trimming: 7 bases; junction bases outside the gene matches: 8. The CDR3 is made up of 16 amino acids. Here the CDR3 reads CASSHRRQGAIGELFF. Partial CDR3 DNA: TGCGCCAGCAGTCACCGCAGACAGGGGGCTATCGGGGAG.

This clone was detected many times. CDR3 DNA (partial): TGTGCCAGCAGCTCCCGGGACTTACAAGAGACC. This encodes CASSSRDLQET. The whole CDR3 reads CASSSRDLQETQYF. This chain uses TRBV7-2 with TRBJ2-5; perhaps TRBD2 as D (6 bases). The read ends 3 residues shy of where the CDR3 ends; the end is completed using the germline J gene. Deletions cut 4 bases from V and 2 bases from J, with 11 bases between. This CDR3 spans 14 amino acids. Germline V gene data show CDR1 as SGHTA and CDR2 as FQGNSA.

Concerning this clone: The read finishes 3 residues shy of the CDR3 end, and the germline J gene is used to complete it. V is TRBV7-9 and J is TRBJ1-6; 9 bases map to TRBD1. CDR1 and CDR2 from the germline V gene are SEHNR and FQNEAQ (reference sequence). With V trimmed by 3 bases and J by 10 bases, 7 bases remained unmatched. The CDR3 loop spans 15 amino acids. CDR3 in amino acids: CASSFPGTGQSPLHF. The CDR3 DNA, read in part, is TGTGCCAGCAGCTTCCCCGGGACAGGGCAATCACCC.

This clone has ten or more counts. The CDR3 is cut off 3 residues early in the read; its end comes from the germline J gene. This chain links TRBV7-6 with TRBJ2-7; 12 bases align to TRBD2. There are 15 residues in the CDR3. Germline loops: CDR1 SGHVS, CDR2 FNYEAQ. V shed 4 bases and J 5 bases; nucleotides not matched to a gene: 6. This CDR3 reads CASSYLAGGPNEQYF. The covered CDR3 bases are TGTGCCAGCAGCTATCTAGCGGGGGGGCCCAACGAG.

Within the sample, this clone is medium-sized (0.01 to 0.1%). The read ends 3 residues shy of where the CDR3 ends; the end is completed using the germline J gene. V is TRBV6-2 or TRBV6-3 and J is TRBJ2-7, with 11 bases that match TRBD1. The trim removed 6 bases at V and 4 bases at J, leaving 8 bases unmatched. CDR3 size: 15 residues. Per germline, CDR1 MNHEY and CDR2 SVGEGT. The CDR3 DNA, read in part, is TGTGCCAGCAGACGGGTCGGGACAGGGGGTTACGAG. This sequence encodes CASRRVGTGGYE. The entire CDR3 sequence reads CASRRVGTGGYEQYF.

This clone was detected ten times or more. The read falls 3 residues short of the CDR3 end, and the missing part is taken from the germline J gene. This sequence joins TRBV28 and TRBJ1-4; 8 nucleotides agree with TRBD1. The germline V gene encodes CDR1 MDHEN and CDR2 SYDVKM. CDR3 length: 16 amino acids. The trim removed 2 bases at V and 7 bases at J, leaving 9 bases unmatched. The CDR3 here is CASSLSRGRWGEKLFF. The sequenced CDR3 bases are TGTGCCAGCAGTTTAAGCAGGGGGCGCTGGGGTGAAAAA.

This clone has ten or more counts. The read comes to an end 3 residues before the CDR3 does, leaving the germline J gene to fill in the end. V usage is TRBV4-2 and J usage is TRBJ2-2, with TRBD2 identical over 8 bases. Germline lookup yields CDR1 LGHNA and CDR2 YNFKEQ. The ends lost 3 bases at V and 7 bases at J; junction bases unmatched: 1. The CDR3 runs 13 residues. The CDR3 is CASSHTSGGELFF. The DNA read from the CDR3 is TGTGCCAGCAGCCATACTAGCGGCGGGGAG.

This clone was seen repeatedly, ten times or more. This chain's CDR3 is CASSDPGGPTDTQYF. The CDR3 bases that were read are TGTGCCAGCAGTGACCCCGGGGGACCCACAGATACG. The rearrangement joins TRBV6-4 to TRBJ2-3; tentative D call: TRBD2 (6 bases). The sequence runs out 3 residues before the end of the CDR3; the remainder is reconstructed from the germline J gene. CDR1 MRHNA and CDR2 SNTAGT come from the germline V gene. The V and J ends lost 2 bases and 2 bases respectively, with 11 bases between them. CDR3 size: 15 residues.

This clone showed up many times. The observed sequence ends 3 residues before the CDR3 terminus, with the missing tail filled in from the germline J gene. Other DNA sequences in the same sample also yield this CDR3. The genes are TRBV6-2 or TRBV6-3 and TRBJ2-7; 10 nucleotides line up with TRBD1. V shed 6 bases, J shed 4 bases, and the junction held 9 bases outside the gene matches. Germline CDR1 is MNHEY and CDR2 is SVGEGT. The CDR3 spans 15 residues. The CDR3 bases that were read are TGTGCCAGCAGCCTCCTCCGGGACAGGGGTTACGAG. Its protein is CASSLLRDRGYE. The full-length CDR3 reads as CASSLLRDRGYEQYF.

This clone was observed many times. The observed sequence ends 3 residues before the CDR3 terminus, with the missing tail filled in from the germline J gene. V usage is TRBV5-1 and J usage is TRBJ2-1; 12 bases are shared with TRBD1. The trim removed 3 bases at V and 6 bases at J, leaving 10 bases unmatched. The CDR3 consists of 17 residues. Per the germline V gene, CDR1 is SGHRS and CDR2 is YFSETQ. The sequenced part of the CDR3 DNA is TGCGCCAGCAGCTCCCCGGGACAGGGGGCGAGGGTCAATGAG. Protein: CASSSPGQGARVNE. In full, the CDR3 is CASSSPGQGARVNEQFF. The whole variable domain, filled in from reference TRBV5-1 and TRBJ2-1, reads KAGVTQTPRYLIKTRGQQVTLSCSPISGHRSVSWYQQTPGQGLQFLFEYFSETQRNKGNFPGRFSGRQFSNSRSEMNVSTLELGDSALYLCASSSPGQGARVNEQFFGPGTRLTVL.

This clone was recorded a few times. Read sequence stops 3 residues before the CDR3 end, and the germline J gene provides the missing end. The rearrangement uses TRBV5-1 and TRBJ2-7, with 10 nucleotides matching TRBD1. The germline V gene has CDR1 SGHRS and CDR2 YFSETQ. Losses at the gene ends were 5 bases for V and 3 bases for J; bases not matched to a gene: 8. This CDR3 is 15 amino acids long. The CDR3 bases that were read are TGCGCCAGCAGAAGGGACGGGACAGGGGACTACGAG. As protein: CASRRDGTGDYE. The complete CDR3 protein is CASRRDGTGDYEQYF.

There are many counts of this clone. The read terminates 3 residues before the CDR3 end, so the remaining end is supplied by the germline J gene. The V gene is TRBV13, the J gene TRBJ2-7; TRBD1 matches at 8 bases. With 2 bases clipped from V and 2 bases from J, the junction kept 5 bases outside the gene matches. Germline lookup yields CDR1 PRHDT and CDR2 FYEKMQ (reference sequence). This CDR3 is built from 15 residues. The CDR3 spells CASSLRQQGAYEQYF. Partial CDR3 DNA: TGTGCCAGCAGCTTACGCCAACAGGGGGCCTACGAG.

This clone was seen repeatedly, ten times or more. The read terminates 3 residues ahead of where the CDR3 ends, so the germline J gene completes it. The chain employs TRBV18 and TRBJ1-3; 7 bases agree with TRBD1. The CDR3 length is 15 residues. Germline lookup yields CDR1 KGHSH and CDR2 LQKENI. V dropped 0 bases and J dropped 5; count of bases not matched to a gene: 4. The CDR3 reads CASSPPIQGRNTIYF. CDR3 DNA, as far as it was read: TGTGCCAGCTCACCACCCATACAGGGGAGAAACACC.

This clone was found many times. The observed sequence ends 3 residues before the CDR3 terminus, with the missing tail filled in from the germline J gene. The chain joins TRBV18 to TRBJ1-2; the match to TRBD1 covers 7 bases. This CDR3 is 14 amino acids long. V lost 3 bases and J lost 3; bases outside the gene matches: 4. Germline V gene lookup returns CDR1 KGHSH and CDR2 LQKENI. This chain's CDR3 is CASSPSDRYYGYTF. CDR3 bases read: TGTGCCAGCTCACCCTCGGACAGGTACTATGGC. Variable domain in full (rest from reference TRBV18 and TRBJ1-2): NAGVMQNPRHLVRRRGQEARLRCSPMKGHSHVYWYRQLPEEGLKFMVYLQKENIIDESGMPKERFSAEFPKEGPSILRIQQVVRGDSAAYFCASSPSDRYYGYTFGSGTRLTVV.

This clone was counted ten times or more. The read finishes 3 residues shy of the CDR3 end, and the germline J gene is used to complete it. The V call is TRBV5-1, the J call TRBJ2-2; TRBD2 might be the D (5 bases). This CDR3 has 15 amino acids. The V and J ends lost 3 bases and 4 bases respectively, with 13 bases between them. Germline lookup yields CDR1 SGHRS and CDR2 YFSETQ. CDR3 region: CASSSLQRPTGELFF. The sequenced CDR3 bases are TGCGCCAGCAGCTCCCTTCAGCGGCCCACCGGGGAG.

Concerning this clone: The observed sequence ends 3 residues before the CDR3 terminus, with the missing tail filled in from the germline J gene. This rearrangement joins TRBV10-2 to TRBJ1-1; D not resolved. The CDR3 is made up of 12 amino acids. CDR1 is WSHSY and CDR2 is SAAADI in the germline V gene. V lost 7 bases and J lost 0, with 6 bases in between. The CDR3 loop reads CASTSLNTEAFF. The covered CDR3 bases are TGCGCCAGCACTTCCCTGAACACTGAA.

This clone was seen many times. Read sequence stops 3 residues before the CDR3 end, and the germline J gene provides the missing end. The chain has TRBV19 and TRBJ1-2; no reliable D call. CDR1 is LNHDA and CDR2 is SQIVND in the germline V gene (reference sequence). This CDR3 has 14 amino acids. CDR3 sequence reads: CASSMPGAGIGYTF. CDR3 DNA (partial): TGTGCCAGTAGTATGCCCGGTGCGGGGATCGGC.

To note about this clone: From the germline J gene comes the end of the CDR3, since the read stops 3 residues before it. This chain uses TRBV19 with TRBJ1-2, with D possibly TRBD1 on 6 matching bases. This CDR3 is 16 amino acids long. Trimming stripped 5 bases from V and 0 bases from J, with 16 bases between. In germline, CDR1 is LNHDA, CDR2 SQIVND (reference sequence). The covered CDR3 bases are TGTGCCAGTAGTTTGGGGGGGGCAGGCGCTAACTATGGC. As protein: CASSLGGAGANYG. From start to end, the CDR3 is CASSLGGAGANYGYTF.

This clone has at least ten counts. The read ends 3 residues before the CDR3 terminus; that terminus is restored from the germline J gene. This chain joins TRBV5-1 and TRBJ2-7; 14 positions match TRBD2. Unmatched junction bases numbered 1, after V lost 3 bases and J lost 2 bases. From germline, CDR1 is SGHRS and CDR2 YFSETQ. The CDR3 length is 15 residues. The covered CDR3 bases are TGCGCCAGCAGCTGGACTAGCGGGGGGACCTACGAG. Its translation is CASSWTSGGTYE. In full, the CDR3 is CASSWTSGGTYEQYF.

This clone was counted ten times or more. The CDR3 is cut off 3 residues early in the read; its end comes from the germline J gene. The rearrangement links TRBV27 to TRBJ2-2; 11 bases fit TRBD1. This CDR3 has 16 residues. V dropped 5 bases and J dropped 3; count of bases not matched to a gene: 5. Germline V gene lookup returns CDR1 MNHEY and CDR2 SMNVEV (reference sequence). The DNA read from the CDR3 is TGTGCCAGCAGTCCTGGACAGGGGGCGGACACCGGGGAG. Protein sequence: CASSPGQGADTGE. The whole CDR3 protein reads CASSPGQGADTGELFF.